These T cell receptor beta chains were read from a single sample in a study of shared clonotypes between healthy human individuals. TCRdb's table, derived via immunoSEQ multiplex PCR, lists solely in-frame clones and lacks some. Of hundreds of thousands of clones in the sample, 92% were seen once. The specimen sequenced was naive CD8+ T cells sorted from blood. Every receptor here comes from a young man in good health. Each CDR3 is given with its conserved first and last residue. Fields, in order: D gene, V gene, clone size, J gene, CDR3 DNA, CDR3 protein. The D gene is left open where the match is weak. Clone size is given for some rows only: seen once, a few or many times, or a class if the clone is expanded.

>.|TRBV28|.|TRBJ2-2
TGTGCCAGCAGTGCGAGGATGGGCCAACGGCCCGGGGAGCTGTTTTTT
CASSARMGQRPGELFF
>.|TRBV7-9|.|TRBJ2-7
TGTGCCAGCAGCTTAACTGGTGGGGGCCCCTACGAGCAGTACTTC
CASSLTGGGPYEQYF
>TRBD1|TRBV10-3|.|TRBJ2-3
TGTGCCATCTCCCTTACGACAGGGAACACAGATACGCAGTATTTT
CAISLTTGNTDTQYF
>TRBD1|TRBV29-1|once|TRBJ1-2
TGCAGCGTTGAACCAGGGGGGCATCCGCATGGCTACACCTTC
CSVEPGGHPHGYTF
>.|TRBV11-2|.|TRBJ2-7
TGTGCCAGCAGCTTAGTTCCACGGACATACGAGCAGTACTTC
CASSLVPRTYEQYF
>TRBD1|TRBV5-1|.|TRBJ1-4
TGCGCCAGCAGCTTGGACGGGACAGGGGGTAATAATGAAAAACTGTTTTTT
CASSLDGTGGNNEKLFF
>TRBD1|TRBV14|.|TRBJ2-1
TGTGCCAGCAGCCAGCCCCAGGACAGGGGGCGGACTAGGGGTTACAATGAGCAGTTCTTC
CASSQPQDRGRTRGYNEQFF
>.|TRBV6-6|.|TRBJ2-2
TGTGCCAGCAGTTACTCTTTCCAGGGTCGGTCCGGGGAGCTGTTTTTT
CASSYSFQGRSGELFF
>.|TRBV25-1|.|TRBJ2-3
TGTGCCAGCAGTGAGGAGGGGGGCACAGATACGCAGTATTTT
CASSEEGGTDTQYF
>.|TRBV9|.|TRBJ1-2
TGTGCCAGCAGCGTAGGAAGATATGGCTACACCTTC
CASSVGRYGYTF
>TRBD1|TRBV10-3|.|TRBJ2-7
TGTGCCATCAGGGCAGGGGGAAATGAGCAGTACTTC
CAIRAGGNEQYF
>TRBD1|TRBV5-6|.|TRBJ1-2
TGTGCCAGCAGCTTGGGGACAGGTTTCGGCTATGGCTACACCTTC
CASSLGTGFGYGYTF
>.|TRBV29-1|.|TRBJ1-1
TGCAGCGTGGACCGAAGTAACATGAACACTGAAGCTTTCTTT
CSVDRSNMNTEAFF
>.|TRBV19|.|TRBJ1-5
TGTGCCAGTAGGAGGGGTTTTGAAGATCAGCCCCAGCATTTT
CASRRGFEDQPQHF
>TRBD2|TRBV27|.|TRBJ2-1
TGTGCCAGCAGTCCCTCGGGTAGCGGGAGGTTTAATGAGCAGTTCTTC
CASSPSGSGRFNEQFF
>.|TRBV18|.|TRBJ2-1
TGTGCCAGCTCACCGGGGGTTGAGTCAACCAGCTCCTACAATGAGCAGTTCTTC
CASSPGVESTSSYNEQFF
>.|TRBV6-5|.|TRBJ1-5
TGTGCCAGCAGCCCGTTTAGCAATCAGCCCCAGCATTTT
CASSPFSNQPQHF
>TRBD2|TRBV4-1|.|TRBJ2-3
TGCGCCAGCAGCCCGATAGCGGGAGGGCCTCCAGATACGCAGTATTTT
CASSPIAGGPPDTQYF
>.|TRBV28|.|TRBJ2-3
TGTGCCAGCACATCGGGCCACACTAGCACAGATACGCAGTATTTT
CASTSGHTSTDTQYF
>.|TRBV4-1|.|TRBJ2-7
TGCGCCAGCAGCCAAGACGGGAGTATCAACGAGCAGTACTTC
CASSQDGSINEQYF
>.|TRBV6-6|.|TRBJ1-2
TGTGCCAGCAGCCCCAACAGGGAACCCATCTATGGCTACACCTTC
CASSPNREPIYGYTF
>.|TRBV5-6|.|TRBJ1-5
TGTGCCAGCAGCTTCGGGGGGCTCGGCAATCAGCCCCAGCATTTT
CASSFGGLGNQPQHF
>.|TRBV15|.|TRBJ2-3
TGTGCCACCAGCAGAGTTACCCCCTCTGTTGTAGGACCCAGCACAGATACGCAGTATTTT
CATSRVTPSVVGPSTDTQYF
>.|TRBV13|.|TRBJ2-7
TGTGCCAGCAGCTTATCGAGCGATGGTGAGCAGTACTTC
CASSLSSDGEQYF
>.|TRBV25-1|.|TRBJ2-7
TGTGCCAGCAGTGAAACAGGGAAGAAGGACTACGAGCAGTACTTC
CASSETGKKDYEQYF
>TRBD2|TRBV5-1|.|TRBJ2-5
TGCGCCAGCAGCCCGTGGGCGGGAGAAGAGACCCAGTACTTC
CASSPWAGEETQYF
>TRBD2|TRBV9|.|TRBJ2-1
TGTGCCAGCAGCGTAGAGGGACTAGTAAATGAGCAGTTCTTC
CASSVEGLVNEQFF
>.|TRBV28|few|TRBJ2-7
TGTGCCAGCAGTGGACTGACCTACGAGCAGTACTTC
CASSGLTYEQYF
>.|TRBV6-5|.|TRBJ2-7
TGTGCCAGCAGTTTCTCCGCCGGGGGATGGACCTACGAGCAGTACTTC
CASSFSAGGWTYEQYF
>.|TRBV19|.|TRBJ2-2
TGTGCCAGTAGTATTGGTACGACCGGGGAGCTGTTTTTT
CASSIGTTGELFF
>TRBD2|TRBV15|.|TRBJ2-1
TGTGCCACCAGCAGCGATTCAATAGCGGGAGGGCCTAATGAGCAGTTCTTC
CATSSDSIAGGPNEQFF
>.|TRBV5-6|.|TRBJ1-1
TGTGCCAGCAGCCTCAGGGAAGAGACTGAAGCTTTCTTT
CASSLREETEAFF
>.|TRBV5-4|.|TRBJ2-7
TGTGCCAGCAGCCCCCCCCGGGCGAGCAAGGACGAGCAGTACTTC
CASSPPRASKDEQYF
>.|TRBV4-1|.|TRBJ2-7
TGCGCCAGCAGCCAAGTGGCGGAGATGAACTACGAGCAGTACTTC
CASSQVAEMNYEQYF